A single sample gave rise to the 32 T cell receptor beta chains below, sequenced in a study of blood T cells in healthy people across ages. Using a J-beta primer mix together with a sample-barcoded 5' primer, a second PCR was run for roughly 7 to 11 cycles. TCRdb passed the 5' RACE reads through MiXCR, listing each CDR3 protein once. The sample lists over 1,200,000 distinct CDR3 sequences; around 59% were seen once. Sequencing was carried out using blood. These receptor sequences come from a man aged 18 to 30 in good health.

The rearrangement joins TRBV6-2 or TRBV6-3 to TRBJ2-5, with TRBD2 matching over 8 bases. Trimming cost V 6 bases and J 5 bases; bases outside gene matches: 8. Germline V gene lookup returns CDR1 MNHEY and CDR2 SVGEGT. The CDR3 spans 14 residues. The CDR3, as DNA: TGTGCCAGCAGCGCCCCGGGGGGGATGGAGACCCAGTACTTC. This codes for CASSAPGGMETQYF.

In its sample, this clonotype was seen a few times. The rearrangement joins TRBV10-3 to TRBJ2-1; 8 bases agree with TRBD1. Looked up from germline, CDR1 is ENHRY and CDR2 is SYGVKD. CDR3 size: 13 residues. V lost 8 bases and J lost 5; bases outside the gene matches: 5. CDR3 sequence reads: CAIGAGGNNEQFF. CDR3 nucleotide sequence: TGTGCCATCGGGGCAGGGGGCAACAATGAGCAGTTCTTC.

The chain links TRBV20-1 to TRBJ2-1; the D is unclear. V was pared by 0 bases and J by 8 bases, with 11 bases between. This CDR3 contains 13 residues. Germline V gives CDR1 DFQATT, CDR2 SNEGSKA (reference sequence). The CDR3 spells CSARDPEGYEQFF. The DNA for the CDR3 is TGCAGTGCTAGAGACCCCGAAGGGTATGAGCAGTTCTTC.

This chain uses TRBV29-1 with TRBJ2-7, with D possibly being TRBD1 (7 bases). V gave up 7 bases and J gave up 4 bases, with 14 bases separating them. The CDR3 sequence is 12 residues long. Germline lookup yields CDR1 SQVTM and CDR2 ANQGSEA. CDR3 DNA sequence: TGCAGCGCCGAGGAGGGGGCATACGAGCAGTACTTC. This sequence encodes CSAEEGAYEQYF.

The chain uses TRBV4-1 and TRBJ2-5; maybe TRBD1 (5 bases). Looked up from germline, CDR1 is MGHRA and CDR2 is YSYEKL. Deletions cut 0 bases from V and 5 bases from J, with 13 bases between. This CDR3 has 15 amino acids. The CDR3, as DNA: TGCGCCAGCAGCCAAGATATGGGGCCAGGGGAGACCCAGTACTTC. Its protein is CASSQDMGPGETQYF.

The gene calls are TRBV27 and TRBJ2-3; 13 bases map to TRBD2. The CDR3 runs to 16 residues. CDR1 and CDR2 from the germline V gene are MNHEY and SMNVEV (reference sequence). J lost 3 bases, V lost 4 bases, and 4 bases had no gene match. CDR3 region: CASSSGTSGETDTQYF. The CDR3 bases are TGTGCCAGCAGTTCCGGGACTAGCGGGGAGACAGATACGCAGTATTTT.

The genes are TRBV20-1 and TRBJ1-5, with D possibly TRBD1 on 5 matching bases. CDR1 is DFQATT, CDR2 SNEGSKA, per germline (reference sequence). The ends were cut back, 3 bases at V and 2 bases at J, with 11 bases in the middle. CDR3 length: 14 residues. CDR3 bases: TGCAGTGCTAGTGGAGGGGTTGGCAATCAGCCCCAGCATTTT. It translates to CSASGGVGNQPQHF.

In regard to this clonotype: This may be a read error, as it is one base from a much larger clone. CDR3: CASSEPHGGGETQYF. CDR3 DNA: TGTGCCAGCAGTGAGCCCCATGGAGGGGGCGAAACGCAGTATTTT. This rearrangement joins TRBV25-1 to TRBJ2-3, with D possibly being TRBD1 (7 bases). CDR1 is MGHDK and CDR2 is SYGVNS in the germline V gene. The CDR3 is made up of 15 amino acids. Trimming took 3 bases from V and 9 from J, leaving 19 bases between them.

The DNA for the CDR3 is TGCAGTGCTAGAGATCGGGGGAGATACGAGCAGTACTTC. Amino acids: CSARDRGRYEQYF. This chain uses TRBV20-1 with TRBJ2-7; a possible D gene is TRBD2 (6 bases). Trimming stripped 0 bases from V and 4 bases from J, with 10 bases between. Germline CDR1 reads DFQATT; CDR2 reads SNEGSKA (reference sequence). The CDR3 totals 13 residues.

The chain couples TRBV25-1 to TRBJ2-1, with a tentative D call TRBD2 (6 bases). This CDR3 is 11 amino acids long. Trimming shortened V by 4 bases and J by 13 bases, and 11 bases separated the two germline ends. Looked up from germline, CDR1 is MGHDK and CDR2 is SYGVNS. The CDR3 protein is CASSGSGEQFF. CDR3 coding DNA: TGTGCCAGCAGTGGTTCGGGGGAACAGTTCTTC.

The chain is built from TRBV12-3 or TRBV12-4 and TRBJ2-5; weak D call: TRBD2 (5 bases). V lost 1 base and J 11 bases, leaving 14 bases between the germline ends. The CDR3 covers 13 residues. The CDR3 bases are TGTGCCAGCAGTTTAGGTATCGGAGGTGAGCAGTACTTC. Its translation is CASSLGIGGEQYF.

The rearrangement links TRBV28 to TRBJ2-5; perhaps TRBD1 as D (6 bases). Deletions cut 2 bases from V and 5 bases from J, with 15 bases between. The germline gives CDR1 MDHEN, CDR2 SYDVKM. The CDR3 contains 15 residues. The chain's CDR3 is CASSLRQDHRETQYF. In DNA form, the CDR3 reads TGTGCCAGCAGTTTAAGACAGGACCATCGGGAGACCCAGTACTTC.

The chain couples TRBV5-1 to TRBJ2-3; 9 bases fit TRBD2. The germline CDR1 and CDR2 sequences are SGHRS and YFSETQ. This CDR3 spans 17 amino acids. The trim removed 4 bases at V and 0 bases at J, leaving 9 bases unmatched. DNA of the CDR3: TGCGCCAGCAGCATTCGACATAGCGGGGGAAGCACAGATACGCAGTATTTT. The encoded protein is CASSIRHSGGSTDTQYF.

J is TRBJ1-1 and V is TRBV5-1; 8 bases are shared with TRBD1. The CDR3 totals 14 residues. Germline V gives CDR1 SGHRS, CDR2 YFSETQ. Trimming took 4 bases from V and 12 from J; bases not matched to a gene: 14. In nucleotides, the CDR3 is TGCGCCAGCAGCCAAAGGGACAGGTCGGAAGGTTCTTTCTTT. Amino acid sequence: CASSQRDRSEGSFF.

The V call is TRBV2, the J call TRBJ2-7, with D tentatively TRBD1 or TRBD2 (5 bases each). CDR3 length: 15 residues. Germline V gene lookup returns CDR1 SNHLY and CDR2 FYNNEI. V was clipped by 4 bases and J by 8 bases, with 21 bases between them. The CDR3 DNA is TGTGCCAGCAGTGCCCCGGGGCCTAGACTTCCTAAGCAGTACTTC. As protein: CASSAPGPRLPKQYF.

CDR3 nucleotide sequence: TGTGCCAGCAGTTTATCCGCCGGGTACAATGAGCAGTACTTC. This gives the protein CASSLSAGYNEQYF. The J gene is TRBJ2-1, the V gene TRBV27; D is unresolved. The better agreement between TRBJ2-7 and the DNA end casts doubt on the J call. Germline V gives CDR1 MNHEY, CDR2 SMNVEV (reference sequence). The length of the CDR3 is 14 residues.

CDR3 protein: CASSSLDSYNEQFF. The CDR3 DNA reads TGTGCCAGCAGCTCCTTGGACTCCTACAATGAGCAGTTCTTC. The chain employs TRBV11-2 and TRBJ2-1; D gene uncertain. Germline CDR1 SGHAT, CDR2 FQNNGV. V lost 4 bases, J lost 0 bases, and 7 bases lay in between. There are 14 residues in the CDR3.

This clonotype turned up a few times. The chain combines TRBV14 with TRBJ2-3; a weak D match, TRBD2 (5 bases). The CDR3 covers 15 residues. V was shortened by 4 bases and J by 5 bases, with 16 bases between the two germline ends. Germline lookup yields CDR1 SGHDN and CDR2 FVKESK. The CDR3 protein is CASSPTGRGRDTQYF. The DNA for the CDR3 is TGTGCCAGCAGCCCAACGGGCAGAGGGAGAGATACGCAGTATTTT.

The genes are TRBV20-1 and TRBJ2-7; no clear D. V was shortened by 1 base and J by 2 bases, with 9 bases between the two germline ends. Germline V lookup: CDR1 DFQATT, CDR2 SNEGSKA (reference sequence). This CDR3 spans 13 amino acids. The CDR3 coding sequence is TGCAGTGCTAGAGCCGGGTCCACCTACGAGCAGTACTTC. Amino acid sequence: CSARAGSTYEQYF.

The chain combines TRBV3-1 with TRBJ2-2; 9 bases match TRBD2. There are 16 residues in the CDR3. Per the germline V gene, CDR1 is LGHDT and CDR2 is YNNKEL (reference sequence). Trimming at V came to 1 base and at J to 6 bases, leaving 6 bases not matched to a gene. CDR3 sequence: CASSQVGGGASGELFF. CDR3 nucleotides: TGTGCCAGCAGCCAAGTCGGCGGGGGGGCCTCCGGGGAGCTGTTTTTT.

The CDR3 bases are TGTGCCAGCAGTCCGACGATGACAGCTGAAGCTTTCTTT. Translation gives CASSPTMTAEAFF. The chain couples TRBV12-3 or TRBV12-4 to TRBJ1-1; tentative D call: TRBD1 (5 bases). Trimming took 5 bases from V and 6 from J, leaving 13 bases between them. There are 13 residues in the CDR3.

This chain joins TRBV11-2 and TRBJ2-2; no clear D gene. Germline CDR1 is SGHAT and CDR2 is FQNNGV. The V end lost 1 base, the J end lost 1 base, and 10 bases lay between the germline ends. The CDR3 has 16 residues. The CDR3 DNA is TGTGCCAGCAGCTTAGGGCTAGGAATGAACACCGGGGAGCTGTTTTTT. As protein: CASSLGLGMNTGELFF.

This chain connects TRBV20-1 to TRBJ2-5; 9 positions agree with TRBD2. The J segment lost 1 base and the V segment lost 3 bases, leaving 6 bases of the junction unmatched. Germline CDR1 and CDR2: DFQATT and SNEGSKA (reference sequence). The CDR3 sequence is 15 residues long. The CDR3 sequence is CSASRASGTQETQYF. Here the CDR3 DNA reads TGCAGTGCTAGTAGGGCTAGCGGGACCCAAGAGACCCAGTACTTC.

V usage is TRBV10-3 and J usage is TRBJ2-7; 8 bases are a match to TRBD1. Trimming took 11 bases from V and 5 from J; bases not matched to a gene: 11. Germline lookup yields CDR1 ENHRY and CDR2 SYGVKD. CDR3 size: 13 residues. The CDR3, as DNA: TGTGCCGCGATCAGGGGGCTCGGGGACGAGCAGTACTTC. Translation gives CAAIRGLGDEQYF.

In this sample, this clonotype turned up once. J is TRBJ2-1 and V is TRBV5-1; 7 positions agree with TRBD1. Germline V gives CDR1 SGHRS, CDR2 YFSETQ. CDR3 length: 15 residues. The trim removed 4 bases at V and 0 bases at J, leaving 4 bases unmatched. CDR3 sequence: CASSGQVGSYNEQFF. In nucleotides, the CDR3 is TGCGCCAGCAGCGGACAGGTAGGCTCCTACAATGAGCAGTTCTTC.

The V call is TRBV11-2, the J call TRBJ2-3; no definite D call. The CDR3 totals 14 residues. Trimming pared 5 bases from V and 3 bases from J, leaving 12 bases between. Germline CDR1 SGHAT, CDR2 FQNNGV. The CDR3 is CASSPTRITDTQYF. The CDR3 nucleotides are TGTGCCAGCAGCCCAACCCGGATAACAGATACGCAGTATTTT.

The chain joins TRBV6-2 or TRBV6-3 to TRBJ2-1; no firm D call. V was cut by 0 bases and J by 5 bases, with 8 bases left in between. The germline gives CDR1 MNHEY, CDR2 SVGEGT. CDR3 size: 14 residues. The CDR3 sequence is CASSYSDANNEQFF. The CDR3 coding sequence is TGTGCCAGCAGTTACTCTGACGCTAACAATGAGCAGTTCTTC.

CDR3: CASSLVISGGATDTQYF. In DNA, the CDR3 is TGTGCCAGCAGCTTAGTGATTAGCGGGGGGGCCACAGATACGCAGTATTTT. This chain uses TRBV7-2 with TRBJ2-3; 11 bases fit TRBD2. CDR3 length: 17 residues. V shed 1 base and J 2 bases; nucleotides not matched to a gene: 5. Germline lookup yields CDR1 SGHTA and CDR2 FQGNSA.

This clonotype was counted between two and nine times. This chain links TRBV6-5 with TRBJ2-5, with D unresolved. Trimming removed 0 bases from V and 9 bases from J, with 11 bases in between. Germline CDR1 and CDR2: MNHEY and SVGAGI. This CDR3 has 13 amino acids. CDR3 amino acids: CASSYSSVEPQYF. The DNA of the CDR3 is TGTGCCAGCAGTTACTCGAGCGTGGAGCCCCAGTACTTC.

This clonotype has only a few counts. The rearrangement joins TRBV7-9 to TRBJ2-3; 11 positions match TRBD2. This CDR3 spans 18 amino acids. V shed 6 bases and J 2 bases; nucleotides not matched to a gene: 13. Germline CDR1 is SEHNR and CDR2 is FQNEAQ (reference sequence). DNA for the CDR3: TGTGCCAGCAGACGGACCTCTCGACTAGCGGGGATCACAGATACGCAGTATTTT. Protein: CASRRTSRLAGITDTQYF. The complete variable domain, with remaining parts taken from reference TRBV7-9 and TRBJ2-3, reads DTGVSQNPRHKITKRGQNVTFRCDPISEHNRLYWYRQTLGQGPEFLTYFQNEAQLEKSRLLSDRFSAERPKGSFSTLEIQRTEQGDSAMYLCASRRTSRLAGITDTQYFGPGTRLTVL.

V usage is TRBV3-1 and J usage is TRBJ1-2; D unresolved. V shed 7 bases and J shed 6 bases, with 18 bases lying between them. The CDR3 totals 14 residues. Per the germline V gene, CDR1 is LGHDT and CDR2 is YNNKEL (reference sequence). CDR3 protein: CASTIRVGADGYTF. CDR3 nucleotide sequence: TGTGCCAGCACCATTCGGGTAGGTGCTGATGGCTACACCTTC.

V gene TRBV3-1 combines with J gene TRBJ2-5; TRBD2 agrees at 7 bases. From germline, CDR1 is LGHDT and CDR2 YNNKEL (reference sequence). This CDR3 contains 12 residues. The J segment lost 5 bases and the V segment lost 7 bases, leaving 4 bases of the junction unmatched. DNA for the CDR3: TGTGCCAGCAAGACTAGCAGGGAGACCCAGTACTTC. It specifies CASKTSRETQYF.